A single T cell receptor (beta chain) is shown here with its context. These data are taken from a study of cytomegalovirus exposure and HLA in healthy donors. Vbeta (60) and Jbeta (13) primers were used in the PCR. Produced via immunoSEQ multiplex PCR; TCRdb's table is partial and in-frame only. The sample yields 100,000 to 150,000 clones, about 70% seen once. The source is a woman between 40 and 55 years old in good health and CMV-seropositive. The sample was PBMCs.

CDR3 sequence (DNA): TGTGCCAGCAGCTTAAGGGCCACTAGCGGGAGAGGAGCCAAAAACATTCAGTACTTC. Translated, it gives CASSLRATSGRGAKNIQYF. The genes are TRBV7-2 and TRBJ2-4; TRBD2 agrees at 11 bases. The V gene's germline CDR1 is SGHTA and CDR2 FQGNSA. V trimming: 2 bases; J trimming: 0 bases; junction bases outside the gene matches: 9. The CDR3 consists of 19 residues.